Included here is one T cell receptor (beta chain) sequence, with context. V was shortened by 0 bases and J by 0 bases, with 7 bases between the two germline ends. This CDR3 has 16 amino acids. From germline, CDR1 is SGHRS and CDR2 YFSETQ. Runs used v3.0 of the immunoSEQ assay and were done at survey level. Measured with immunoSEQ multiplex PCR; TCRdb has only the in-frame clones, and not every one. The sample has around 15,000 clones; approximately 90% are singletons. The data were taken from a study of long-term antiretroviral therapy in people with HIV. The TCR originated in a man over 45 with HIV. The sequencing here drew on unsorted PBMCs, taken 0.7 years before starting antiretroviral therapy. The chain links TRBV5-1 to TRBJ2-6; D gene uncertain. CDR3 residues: CASSLDSLSGANVLTF. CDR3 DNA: TGCGCCAGCAGCTTGGACTCTCTCTCTGGGGCCAACGTCCTGACTTTC.